This TCR beta chain appears in the sequencing data of a study of identical twins. Points from the study as a whole: The study found weaker excess twin sharing in beta out-of-frame sequences. Within monozygotic twins, out-of-frame TCR alpha sharing was underestimated by the models.

This clonotype was picked up many times. The target antigen is unknown. Deletions cut 3 bases from V and 6 bases from J, with 21 bases between. The CDR3 runs 15 residues. Looked up from germline, CDR1 is DFQATT and CDR2 is SNEGSKA (reference sequence). Template switching created a universal primer site, and the cDNA included unique molecular identifiers. TCRdb re-called the 5' RACE reads with MiXCR, one entry per CDR3 protein. This sample carries roughly 280,000 distinct CDR3 sequences, more than 8% of them seen once, and the ten largest clones take approximately 6.5%. Donors were all healthy Caucasians. The sample was also linked to a second study, of yellow fever vaccine responses in identical twins.

This clonotype was obtained from a woman in her late teens or twenties in good health. The sample consisted of CD8+ T cells sorted from blood. The chain joins TRBV20-1 to TRBJ2-7, with D unclear. CDR3 sequence reads: CSASPPSDGLGEQYF. CDR3 in DNA: TGCAGTGCTAGCCCACCCTCCGACGGCCTGGGCGAGCAGTACTTC.